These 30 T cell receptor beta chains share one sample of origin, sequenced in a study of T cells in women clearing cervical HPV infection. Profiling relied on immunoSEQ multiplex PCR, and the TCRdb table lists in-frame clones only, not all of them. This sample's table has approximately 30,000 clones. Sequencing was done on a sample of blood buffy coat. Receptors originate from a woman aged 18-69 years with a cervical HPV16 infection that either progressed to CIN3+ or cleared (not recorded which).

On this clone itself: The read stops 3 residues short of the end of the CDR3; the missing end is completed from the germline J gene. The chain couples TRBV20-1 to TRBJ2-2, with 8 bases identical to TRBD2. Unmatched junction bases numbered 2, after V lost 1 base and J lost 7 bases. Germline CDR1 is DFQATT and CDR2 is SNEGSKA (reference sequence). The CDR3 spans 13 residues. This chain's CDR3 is CSARVGGGGELFF. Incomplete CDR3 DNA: TGCAGTGCTAGAGTCGGGGGGGGCGGGGAG.

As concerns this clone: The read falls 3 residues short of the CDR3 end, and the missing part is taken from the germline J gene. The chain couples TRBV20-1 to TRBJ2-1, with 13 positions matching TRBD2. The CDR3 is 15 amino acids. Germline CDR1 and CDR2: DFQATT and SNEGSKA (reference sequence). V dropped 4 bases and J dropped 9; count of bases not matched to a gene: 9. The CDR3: CSAKPGTSGKGEQFF. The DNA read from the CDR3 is TGCAGTGCTAAACCCGGGACTAGCGGGAAGGGTGAG.

CDR3 region: CSANRGPYEQYF. The part of the CDR3 DNA that was read is TGCAGTGCCAACAGGGGACCCTACGAG. This rearrangement joins TRBV20-1 to TRBJ2-7, with 7 bases aligning to TRBD1. The read comes to an end 3 residues before the CDR3 does, leaving the germline J gene to fill in the end. The CDR3 has 12 residues. CDR1 is DFQATT, CDR2 SNEGSKA, per germline (reference sequence). J lost 2 bases, V lost 6 bases, and 4 bases had no gene match.

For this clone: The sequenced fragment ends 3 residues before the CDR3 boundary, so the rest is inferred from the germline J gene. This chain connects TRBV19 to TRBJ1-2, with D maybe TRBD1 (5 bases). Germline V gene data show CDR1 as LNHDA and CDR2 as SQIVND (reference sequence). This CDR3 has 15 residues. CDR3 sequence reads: CATKEGTSAYNDYTF. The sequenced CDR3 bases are TGTGCCACCAAAGAAGGGACTAGCGCCTACAATGAC.

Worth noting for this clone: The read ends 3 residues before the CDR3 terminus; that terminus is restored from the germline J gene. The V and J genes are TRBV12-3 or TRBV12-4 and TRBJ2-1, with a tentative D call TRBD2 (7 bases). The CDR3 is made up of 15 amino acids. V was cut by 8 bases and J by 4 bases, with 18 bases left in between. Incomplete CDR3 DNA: TGTGCCAGCCGCGCGAGGGGGGGACCTTACAATGAG. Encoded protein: CASRARGGPYNE. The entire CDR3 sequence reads CASRARGGPYNEQFF.

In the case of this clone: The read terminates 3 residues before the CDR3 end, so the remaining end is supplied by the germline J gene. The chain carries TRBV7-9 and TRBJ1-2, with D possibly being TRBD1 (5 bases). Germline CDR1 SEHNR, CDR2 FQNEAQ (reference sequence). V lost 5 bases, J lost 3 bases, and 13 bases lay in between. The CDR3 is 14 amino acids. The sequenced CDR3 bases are TGTGCCAGCAGCCGGGGGGACGTGGACTATGGC. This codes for CASSRGDVDYG. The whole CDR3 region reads CASSRGDVDYGYTF.

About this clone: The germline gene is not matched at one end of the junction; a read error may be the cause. The CDR3 DNA, read in part, is TGCGCCAGCAGCCAGGGACAGGGGAGTGAAAAA. Its translation is CASSQGQGSEK. The full-length CDR3 reads as CASSQGQGSEKLFF. The chain has TRBV4-2 and TRBJ1-4; 10 bases are a match to TRBD1. Read data end 3 residues before the CDR3 end; the end is taken from the germline J gene. CDR1 and CDR2 (germline): LGHNA, YNFKEQ. This CDR3 has 14 amino acids.

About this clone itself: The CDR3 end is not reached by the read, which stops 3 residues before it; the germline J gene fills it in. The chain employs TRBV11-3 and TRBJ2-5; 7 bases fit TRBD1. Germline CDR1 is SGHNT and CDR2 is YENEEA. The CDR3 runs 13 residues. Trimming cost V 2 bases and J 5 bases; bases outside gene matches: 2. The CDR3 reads CASSLIRGETQYF. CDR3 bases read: TGTGCCAGCAGCTTAATCAGGGGGGAGACC.

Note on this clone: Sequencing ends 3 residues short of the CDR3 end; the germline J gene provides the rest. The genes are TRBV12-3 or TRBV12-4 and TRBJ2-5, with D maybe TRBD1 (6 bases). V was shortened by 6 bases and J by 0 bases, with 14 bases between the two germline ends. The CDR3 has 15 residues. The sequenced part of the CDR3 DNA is TGTGCCAGCAGCCAAGACTGGACAGACCAAGAGACC. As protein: CASSQDWTDQET. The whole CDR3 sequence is CASSQDWTDQETQYF.

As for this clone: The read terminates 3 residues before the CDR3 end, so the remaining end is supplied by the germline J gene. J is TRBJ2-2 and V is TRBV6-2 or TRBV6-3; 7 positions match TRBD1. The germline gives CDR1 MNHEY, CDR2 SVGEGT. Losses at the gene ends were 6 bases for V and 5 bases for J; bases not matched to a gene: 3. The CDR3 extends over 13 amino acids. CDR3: CASSSQGTGELFF. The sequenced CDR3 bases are TGTGCCAGCAGCTCACAGGGGACCGGGGAG.

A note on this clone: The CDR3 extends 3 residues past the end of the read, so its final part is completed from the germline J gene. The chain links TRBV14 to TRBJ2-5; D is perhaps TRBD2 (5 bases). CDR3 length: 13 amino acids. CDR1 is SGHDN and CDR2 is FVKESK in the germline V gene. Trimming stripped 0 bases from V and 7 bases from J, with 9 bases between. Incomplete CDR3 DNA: TGTGCCAGCAGCCAAGATCCTCGGGGGACC. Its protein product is CASSQDPRGT. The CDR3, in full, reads CASSQDPRGTQYF.

The CDR3 DNA, read in part, is TGTGCCAGCAGTGAAGGGAGGGATGAAAAA. It codes for CASSEGRDEK. The entire CDR3 reads CASSEGRDEKLFF. This chain connects TRBV2 to TRBJ1-4, with D unresolved. The CDR3 end lies 3 residues beyond the end of the read and is filled in from the germline J gene. CDR1 is SNHLY, CDR2 FYNNEI, per germline. The ends were cut back, 1 base at V and 6 bases at J, with 6 bases in the middle. CDR3 length equals 13 residues.

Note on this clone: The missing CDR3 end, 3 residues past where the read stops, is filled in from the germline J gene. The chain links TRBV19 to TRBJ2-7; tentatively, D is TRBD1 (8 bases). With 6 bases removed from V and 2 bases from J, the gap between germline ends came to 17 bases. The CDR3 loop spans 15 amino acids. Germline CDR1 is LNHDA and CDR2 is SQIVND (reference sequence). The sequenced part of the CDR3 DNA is TGTGCCAGTAGGGCGGACAGGGAGGGTGCCTACGAG. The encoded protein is CASRADREGAYE. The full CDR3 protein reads CASRADREGAYEQYF.

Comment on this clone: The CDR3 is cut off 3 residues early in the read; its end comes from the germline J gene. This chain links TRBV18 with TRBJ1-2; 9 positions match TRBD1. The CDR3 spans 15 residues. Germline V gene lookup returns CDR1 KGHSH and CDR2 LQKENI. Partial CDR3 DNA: TGTGCCAGCTCAAGGGACAGGGTCACCAAAAACATC. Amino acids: CASSRDRVTKNI. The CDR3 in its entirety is CASSRDRVTKNIYTF.

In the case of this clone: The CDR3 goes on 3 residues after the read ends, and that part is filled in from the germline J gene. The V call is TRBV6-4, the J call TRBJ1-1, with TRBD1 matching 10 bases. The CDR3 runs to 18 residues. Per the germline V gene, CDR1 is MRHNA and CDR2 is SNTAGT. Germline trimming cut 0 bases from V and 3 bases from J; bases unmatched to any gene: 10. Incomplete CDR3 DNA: TGTGCCAGCAGTGACTCGCCCGGGACAGGGGCCTTCCACACTGAA. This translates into CASSDSPGTGAFHTE. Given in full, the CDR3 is CASSDSPGTGAFHTEAFF.

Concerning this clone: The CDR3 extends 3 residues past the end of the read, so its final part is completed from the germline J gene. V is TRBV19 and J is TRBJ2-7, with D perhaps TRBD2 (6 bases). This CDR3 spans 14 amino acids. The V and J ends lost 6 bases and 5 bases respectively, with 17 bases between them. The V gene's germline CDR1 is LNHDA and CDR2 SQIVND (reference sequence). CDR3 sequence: CASSPRGWGDEQYF. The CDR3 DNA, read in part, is TGTGCCAGTAGCCCCCGGGGCTGGGGGGACGAG.

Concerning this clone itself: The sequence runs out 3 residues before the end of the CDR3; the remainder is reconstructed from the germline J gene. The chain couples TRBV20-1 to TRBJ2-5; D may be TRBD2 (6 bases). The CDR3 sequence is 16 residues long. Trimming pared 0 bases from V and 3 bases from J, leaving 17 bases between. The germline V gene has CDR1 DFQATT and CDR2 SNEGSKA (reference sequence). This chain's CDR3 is CSARDVSGHSKETQYF. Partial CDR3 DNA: TGCAGTGCTAGAGATGTTAGCGGCCACAGCAAAGAGACC.

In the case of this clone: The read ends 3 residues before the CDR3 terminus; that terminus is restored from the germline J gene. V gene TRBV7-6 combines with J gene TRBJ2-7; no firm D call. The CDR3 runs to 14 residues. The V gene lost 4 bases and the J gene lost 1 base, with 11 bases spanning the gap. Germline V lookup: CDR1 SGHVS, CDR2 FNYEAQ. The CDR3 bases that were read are TGTGCCAGCAGCTCAACGACTTTTTCCTACGAG. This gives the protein CASSSTTFSYE. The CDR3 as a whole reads CASSSTTFSYEQYF.

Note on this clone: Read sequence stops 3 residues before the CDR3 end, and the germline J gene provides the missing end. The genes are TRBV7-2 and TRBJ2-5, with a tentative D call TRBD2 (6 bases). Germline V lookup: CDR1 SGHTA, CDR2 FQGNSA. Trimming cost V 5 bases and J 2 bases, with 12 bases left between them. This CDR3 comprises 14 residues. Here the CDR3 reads CASSPPGEQETQYF. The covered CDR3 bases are TGTGCCAGCAGCCCCCCGGGGGAGCAAGAGACC.

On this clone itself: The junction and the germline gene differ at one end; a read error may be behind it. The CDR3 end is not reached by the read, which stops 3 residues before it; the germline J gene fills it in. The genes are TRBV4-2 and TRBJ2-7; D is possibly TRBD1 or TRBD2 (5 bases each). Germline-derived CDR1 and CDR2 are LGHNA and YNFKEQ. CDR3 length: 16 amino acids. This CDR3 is CASSQERGLSSYEQYF. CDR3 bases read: TGCGCCAGCAGCCAGGAGAGGGGTCTCAGCTCCTACGAG.

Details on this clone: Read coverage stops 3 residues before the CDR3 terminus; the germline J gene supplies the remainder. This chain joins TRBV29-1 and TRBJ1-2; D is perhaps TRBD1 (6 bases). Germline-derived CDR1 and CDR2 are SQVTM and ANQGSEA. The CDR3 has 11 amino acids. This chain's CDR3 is CSSTHREDYTF. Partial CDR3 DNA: TGCAGCTCCACCCACAGGGAAGAC. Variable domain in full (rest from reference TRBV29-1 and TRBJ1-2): SAVISQKPSRDICQRGTSLTIQCQVDSQVTMMFWYRQQPGQSLTLIATANQGSEATYESGFVIDKFPISRPNLTFSTLTVSNMSPEDSSIYLCSSTHREDYTFGSGTRLTVV.

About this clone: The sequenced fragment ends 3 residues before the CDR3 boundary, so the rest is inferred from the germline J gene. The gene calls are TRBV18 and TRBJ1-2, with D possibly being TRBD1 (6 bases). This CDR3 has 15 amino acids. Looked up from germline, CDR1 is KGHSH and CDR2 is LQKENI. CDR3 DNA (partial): TGTGCCAGCTCACTCACACGGGACACTGGCTTAGAC. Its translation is CASSLTRDTGLD. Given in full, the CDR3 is CASSLTRDTGLDYTF.

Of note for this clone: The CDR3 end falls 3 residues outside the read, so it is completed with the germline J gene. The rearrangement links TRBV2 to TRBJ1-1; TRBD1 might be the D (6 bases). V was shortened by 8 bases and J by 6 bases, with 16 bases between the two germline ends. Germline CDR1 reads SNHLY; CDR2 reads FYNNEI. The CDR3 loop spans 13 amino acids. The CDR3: CASEGVGYAEAFF. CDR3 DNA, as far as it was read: TGTGCCAGCGAGGGGGTGGGGTACGCTGAA.

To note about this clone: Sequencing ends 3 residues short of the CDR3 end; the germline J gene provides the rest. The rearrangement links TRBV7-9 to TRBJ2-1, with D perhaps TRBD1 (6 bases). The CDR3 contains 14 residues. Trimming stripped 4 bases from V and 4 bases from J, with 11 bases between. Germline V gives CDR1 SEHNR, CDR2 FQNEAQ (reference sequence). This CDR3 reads CASSSQGRYNEQFF. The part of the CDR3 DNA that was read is TGTGCCAGCAGCTCACAGGGACGGTACAATGAG.

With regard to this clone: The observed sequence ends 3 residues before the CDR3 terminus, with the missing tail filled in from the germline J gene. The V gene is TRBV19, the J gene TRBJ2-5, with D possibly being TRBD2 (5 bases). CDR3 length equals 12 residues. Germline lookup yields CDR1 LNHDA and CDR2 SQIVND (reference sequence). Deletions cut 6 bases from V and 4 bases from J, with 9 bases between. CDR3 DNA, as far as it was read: TGTGCCAGTAGCGAGGGCCGAGAGACC. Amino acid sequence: CASSEGRET. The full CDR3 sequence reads CASSEGRETQYF.

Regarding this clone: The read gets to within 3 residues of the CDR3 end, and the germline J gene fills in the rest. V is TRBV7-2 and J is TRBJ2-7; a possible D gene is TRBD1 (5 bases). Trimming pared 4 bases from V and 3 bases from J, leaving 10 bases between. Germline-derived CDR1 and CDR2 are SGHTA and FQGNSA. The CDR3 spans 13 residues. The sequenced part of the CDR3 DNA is TGTGCCAGCAGCTCGGACATTTTCTACGAG. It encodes CASSSDIFYE. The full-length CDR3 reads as CASSSDIFYEQYF. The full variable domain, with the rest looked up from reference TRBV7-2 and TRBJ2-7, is GAGVSQSPSNKVTEKGKDVELRCDPISGHTALYWYRQSLGQGLEFLIYFQGNSAPDKSGLPSDRFSAERTGGSVSTLTIQRTQQEDSAVYLCASSSDIFYEQYFGPGTRLTVT.

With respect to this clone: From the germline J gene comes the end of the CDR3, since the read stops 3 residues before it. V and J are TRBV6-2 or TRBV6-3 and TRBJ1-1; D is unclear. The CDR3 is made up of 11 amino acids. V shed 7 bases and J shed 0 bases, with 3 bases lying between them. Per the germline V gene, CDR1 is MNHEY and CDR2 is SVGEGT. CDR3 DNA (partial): TGTGCCAGCACCTTGAACACTGAA. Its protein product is CASTLNTE. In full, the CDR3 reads CASTLNTEAFF.

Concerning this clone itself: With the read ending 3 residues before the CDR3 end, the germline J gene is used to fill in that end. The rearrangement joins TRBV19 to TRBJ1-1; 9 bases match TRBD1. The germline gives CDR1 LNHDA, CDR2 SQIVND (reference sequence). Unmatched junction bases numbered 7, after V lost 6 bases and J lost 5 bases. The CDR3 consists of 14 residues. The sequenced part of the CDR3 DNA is TGTGCCAGTAGGCCGACAGGGGGGTTTACTGAA. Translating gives CASRPTGGFTE. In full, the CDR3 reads CASRPTGGFTEAFF.

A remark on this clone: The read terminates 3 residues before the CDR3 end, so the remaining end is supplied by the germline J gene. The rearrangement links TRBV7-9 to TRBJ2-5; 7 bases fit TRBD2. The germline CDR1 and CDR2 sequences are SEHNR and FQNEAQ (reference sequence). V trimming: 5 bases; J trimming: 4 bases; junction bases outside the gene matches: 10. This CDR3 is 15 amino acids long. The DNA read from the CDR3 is TGTGCCAGCAGCGCTTTGGGGGGGTTTGGAGAGACC. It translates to CASSALGGFGET. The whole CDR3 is CASSALGGFGETQYF.

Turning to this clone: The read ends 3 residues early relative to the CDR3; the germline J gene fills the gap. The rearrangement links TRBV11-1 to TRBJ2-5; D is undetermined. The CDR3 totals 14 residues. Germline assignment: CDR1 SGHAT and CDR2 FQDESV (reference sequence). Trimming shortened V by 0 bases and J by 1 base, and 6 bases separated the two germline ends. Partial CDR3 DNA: TGTGCCAGCAGCTTAGCGGCCTTCCAAGAGACC. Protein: CASSLAAFQET. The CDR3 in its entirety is CASSLAAFQETQYF.